These 25 T cell receptor beta chains were all obtained from the same sample, sequenced in a study of regulatory T cells in long-lasting Graves disease. Investigators prepared the TCR beta libraries by applying iRepertoire HTBI primers and Arm-PCR of CDR3 regions. TCRdb reprocessed the multiplex PCR reads with MiXCR, giving one entry per CDR3 protein. The table records roughly 400,000 distinct CDR3 sequences, 20% of them present only once. Time point defined: persistent/refractory GD, antithyroid drugs over 5 years with positive TRAb. PBMCs provided the RNA from which the TCR library was made. This material consisted of peripheral blood mononuclear cells (PBMCs), taken when the disease was refractory, from a patient treated with antithyroid drugs. The source is a female donor with Graves disease.

This clonotype turned up a few times. V is TRBV19 and J is TRBJ1-2; 9 positions agree with TRBD1. The ends lost 3 bases at V and 6 bases at J; junction bases unmatched: 8. Looked up from germline, CDR1 is LNHDA and CDR2 is SQIVND (reference sequence). This CDR3 spans 15 amino acids. CDR3 protein: CASSIFDRGKDGYTF. The CDR3 coding sequence is TGTGCCAGTAGTATCTTCGACAGGGGGAAGGATGGCTACACCTTC.

The chain combines TRBV20-1 with TRBJ2-3; 11 positions agree with TRBD1. The germline V gene encodes CDR1 DFQATT and CDR2 SNEGSKA (reference sequence). Trimming removed 1 base from V and 3 bases from J; junction bases left unmatched: 12. This CDR3 region has 18 residues. CDR3 nucleotide sequence: TGCAGTGCTAGAGGGACAGGGGGCCGGCGGGAGAGGACAGATACGCAGTATTTT. Its translation: CSARGTGGRRERTDTQYF.

This rearrangement joins TRBV27 to TRBJ2-7; no clear D. Germline V gene data show CDR1 as MNHEY and CDR2 as SMNVEV (reference sequence). Between the trimmed V and J ends, which lost 5 bases and 6 bases, there was a span of 8 bases. The CDR3 has 11 amino acids. CDR3 in amino acids: CASSIDGEQYF. The CDR3 region has the DNA TGTGCCAGCAGTATAGACGGCGAGCAGTACTTC.

This clonotype was picked up a small number of times. The chain joins TRBV20-1 to TRBJ1-5; TRBD1 matches 7 bases. V shed 4 bases and J 2 bases; nucleotides not matched to a gene: 8. The CDR3 covers 15 residues. Germline V CDR1 and CDR2: DFQATT, SNEGSKA (reference sequence). This CDR3 reads CSAKQGISGNQPQHF. CDR3 in DNA: TGCAGTGCTAAACAGGGGATATCGGGCAATCAGCCCCAGCATTTT.

This clonotype was recorded a few times. The CDR3 region is CASSLAGGIYEQYF. The CDR3 nucleotides read TGTGCCAGCAGCTTAGCAGGGGGGATCTACGAGCAGTACTTC. J is TRBJ2-7 and V is TRBV7-9; either TRBD1 or TRBD2 may supply D (6 bases each). Per germline, CDR1 SEHNR and CDR2 FQNEAQ (reference sequence). Trimming cost V 0 bases and J 3 bases, with 9 bases left between them. This CDR3 contains 14 residues.

Ten or more counts support this clonotype. The rearrangement uses TRBV2 and TRBJ2-7, with 11 bases fitting TRBD2. V gave up 7 bases and J gave up 5 bases; unmatched junction bases: 1. There are 12 residues in the CDR3. Per the germline V gene, CDR1 is SNHLY and CDR2 is FYNNEI. The CDR3 region is CASTSGRNEQYF. CDR3 coding DNA: TGTGCCAGCACTAGCGGGAGGAACGAGCAGTACTTC.

The chain recombines TRBV20-1 with TRBJ1-1, with 7 bases matching TRBD1. Germline assignment: CDR1 DFQATT and CDR2 SNEGSKA (reference sequence). This CDR3 spans 14 amino acids. The CDR3 DNA reads TGCAGCTACCGGGACAGTAAGGTTGGCACTGAAGCTTTCTTT. Protein product: CSYRDSKVGTEAFF.

Only a few counts were recorded for this clonotype. The chain employs TRBV15 and TRBJ2-2; D is ambiguous. Per the germline V gene, CDR1 is LNHNV and CDR2 is YYDKDF (reference sequence). The CDR3 length is 13 residues. V was pared by 3 bases and J by 4 bases, with 6 bases between. CDR3 coding DNA: TGTGCCACCAGCAGGGGCCTCACCGGGGAGCTGTTTTTT. Encoded protein: CATSRGLTGELFF.

On this clonotype itself: A much larger clone differs from this one at a single base, so this may be a read error. The rearrangement uses TRBV7-2 and TRBJ2-7; unclear D gene. V gave up 6 bases and J gave up 5 bases, with 17 bases separating them. In germline, CDR1 is SGHTA, CDR2 FQGNSA. The CDR3 loop spans 14 amino acids. The CDR3 protein is CASRSDPGPHEQYF. CDR3 sequence (DNA): TGTGCCAGCAGATCAGACCCGGGCCCCCACGAGCAGTACTTC.

The V call is TRBV15, the J call TRBJ1-2, with TRBD1 identical over 10 bases. Germline CDR1 reads LNHNV; CDR2 reads YYDKDF (reference sequence). Losses at the gene ends were 4 bases for V and 5 bases for J; bases not matched to a gene: 7. The CDR3 extends over 15 amino acids. The CDR3 nucleotides are TGTGCCACCAGCAAAGGGACAGGGGCATTATATGGCTACACCTTC. Protein: CATSKGTGALYGYTF.

This clonotype was counted ten times or more. The chain employs TRBV27 and TRBJ2-7; 10 bases match TRBD1. The ends lost 6 bases at V and 7 bases at J; junction bases unmatched: 15. The CDR3 is 16 residues long. In germline, CDR1 is MNHEY, CDR2 SMNVEV (reference sequence). The CDR3: CASSQLGGQGTGEQYF. The CDR3 nucleotides read TGTGCCAGCAGCCAACTAGGGGGACAGGGGACGGGGGAGCAGTACTTC.

Here the CDR3 reads CASSRWGEAFF. In DNA form, the CDR3 reads TGTGCCAGTAGTCGGTGGGGAGAAGCTTTCTTT. The chain links TRBV19 to TRBJ1-1, with unresolved D. The V and J ends lost 5 bases and 8 bases respectively, with 9 bases between them. The CDR3 has 11 residues. Germline-derived CDR1 and CDR2 are LNHDA and SQIVND (reference sequence).

This clonotype turned up a few times. The chain carries TRBV5-4 and TRBJ2-4, with 7 positions matching TRBD1. V was clipped by 1 base and J by 0 bases; unmatched bases: 7. CDR1 is SGHNT and CDR2 is YYREEE in the germline V gene (reference sequence). The CDR3 length is 17 residues. CDR3 DNA sequence: TGTGCCAGCAGCTTGACAGGGGAGACCTTAGCCAAAAACATTCAGTACTTC. Translating it yields CASSLTGETLAKNIQYF.

This clonotype was observed a handful of times. The genes are TRBV12-5 and TRBJ1-4; possibly TRBD1 for D (5 bases). Between the trimmed V and J ends, which lost 0 bases and 2 bases, there was a span of 7 bases. This CDR3 region has 15 residues. CDR1 and CDR2 (germline): LGHNT, FRNRAP. The CDR3 reads CASGLVGATNEKLFF. CDR3 bases: TGTGCTAGTGGTTTGGTAGGGGCCACTAATGAAAAACTGTTTTTT. The full variable domain, rest sourced from reference TRBV12-5 and TRBJ1-4, is DARVTQTPRHKVTEMGQEVTMRCQPILGHNTVFWYRQTMMQGLELLAYFRNRAPLDDSGMPKDRFSAEMPDATLATLKIQPSEPRDSAVYFCASGLVGATNEKLFFGSGTQLSVL.

This clonotype was counted at least ten times. The chain combines TRBV12-3 or TRBV12-4 with TRBJ1-4, with D tentatively TRBD1 (5 bases). The CDR3 spans 16 residues. V was clipped by 5 bases and J by 6 bases, with 19 bases between them. The CDR3 loop is CASSPGRTGEDEKLFF. In nucleotides, the CDR3 is TGTGCCAGCAGTCCAGGGAGGACGGGGGAAGATGAAAAACTGTTTTTT.

A word on this clonotype: A read error is possible here, since a much larger clone lies one base away. The chain carries TRBV7-9 and TRBJ2-5; TRBD2 is a possible D gene (5 bases). The germline gives CDR1 SEHNR, CDR2 FQNEAQ (reference sequence). This CDR3 is 13 amino acids long. V was trimmed by 4 bases and J by 6 bases, leaving 12 bases between them. CDR3 amino acids: CASSSLREQTQYF. Here the CDR3 DNA reads TGTGCCAGCAGCTCCTTGAGGGAGCAGACCCAGTACTTC. The whole variable domain, remainder taken from reference TRBV7-9 and TRBJ2-5, is DTGVSQNPRHKITKRGQNVTFRCDPISEHNRLYWYRQTLGQGPEFLTYFQNEAQLEKSRLLSDRFSAERPKGSFSTLEIQRTEQGDSAMYLCASSSLREQTQYFGPGTRLLVL.

This clonotype was detected ten times or more. The chain joins TRBV12-3 or TRBV12-4 to TRBJ2-5; maybe TRBD1 (5 bases). This CDR3 is built from 14 residues. The ends were cut back, 6 bases at V and 2 bases at J, with 13 bases in the middle. The CDR3 bases are TGTGCCAGCAGCCATGCAGGGTTTCAAGAGACCCAGTACTTC. Its protein is CASSHAGFQETQYF.

Concerning this clonotype itself: This may come from a read error, since a much larger clone is one base off. This chain links TRBV12-3 or TRBV12-4 with TRBJ2-6; 11 bases align to TRBD2. The CDR3 spans 17 residues. V shed 6 bases, J shed 5 bases, and the junction held 9 bases outside the gene matches. CDR3 region: CASSPKTSGSWANVLTF. In DNA form, the CDR3 reads TGTGCCAGCAGCCCCAAAACTAGCGGGAGTTGGGCCAACGTCCTGACTTTC.

The chain combines TRBV28 with TRBJ2-3, with 9 bases identical to TRBD1. The ends lost 7 bases at V and 1 base at J; junction bases unmatched: 9. Germline V gives CDR1 MDHEN, CDR2 SYDVKM. The CDR3 is 16 amino acids. The DNA of the CDR3 is TGTGCCAGCATTACCGTAAGGGACAGGGGCACAGATACGCAGTATTTT. Its translation: CASITVRDRGTDTQYF.

This chain links TRBV20-1 with TRBJ2-1; TRBD2 matches 13 bases. The V segment lost 4 bases and the J segment 8 bases; nucleotides outside the gene matches: 8. The CDR3 is 15 residues long. Germline CDR1 DFQATT, CDR2 SNEGSKA (reference sequence). The CDR3 spells CSATPGTSGIYEQFF. The CDR3 bases are TGCAGTGCTACGCCCGGGACTAGCGGGATATATGAGCAGTTCTTC.

The chain uses TRBV5-1 and TRBJ2-7; a weak D match, TRBD2 (6 bases). CDR1 is SGHRS, CDR2 YFSETQ, per germline. This CDR3 is 14 amino acids long. V was trimmed by 3 bases and J by 7 bases, leaving 17 bases between them. Here the CDR3 reads CASSSSLVRGEQYF. The DNA of the CDR3 is TGCGCCAGCAGCTCTTCCCTGGTCCGGGGGGAGCAGTACTTC.

This clonotype was observed many times. The V call is TRBV6-5, the J call TRBJ2-7; 8 nucleotides agree with TRBD2. V lost 2 bases, J lost 0 bases, and 12 bases stayed unmatched. The CDR3 runs 18 residues. Germline loops: CDR1 MNHEY, CDR2 SVGAGI. The CDR3 DNA is TGTGCCAGCAGTTACGGGGGGGAAGGGACTAGGACCTCCTACGAGCAGTACTTC. As protein: CASSYGGEGTRTSYEQYF.

This clonotype was detected a few times. V is TRBV5-1 and J is TRBJ2-7; D not certain. Germline CDR1 and CDR2: SGHRS and YFSETQ. The CDR3 consists of 14 residues. Trimming removed 3 bases from V and 4 bases from J, with 14 bases in between. In DNA form, the CDR3 reads TGCGCCAGCAGCTCCCGGGTTGAAGGATACGAGCAGTACTTC. Translation gives CASSSRVEGYEQYF.

This clonotype has ten or more counts. The gene calls are TRBV12-3 or TRBV12-4 and TRBJ2-7; 8 bases are shared with TRBD1. The CDR3 sequence is 13 residues long. Trimming removed 6 bases from V and 6 bases from J; junction bases left unmatched: 7. The CDR3 loop is CASRGQVIGEQYF. Written as DNA, the CDR3 is TGTGCCAGCAGGGGACAGGTAATAGGCGAGCAGTACTTC.

This clonotype was seen only a few times. The CDR3 protein is CASSLLAANTGELFF. The DNA for the CDR3 is TGTGCCAGCAGCCTGCTAGCGGCGAACACCGGGGAGCTGTTTTTT. This rearrangement joins TRBV7-2 to TRBJ2-2; 7 bases agree with TRBD2. With V trimmed by 5 bases and J by 0 bases, 3 bases remained unmatched. CDR3 size: 15 residues. CDR1 and CDR2 (germline): SGHTA, FQGNSA. Using reference TRBV7-2 and TRBJ2-2 for the parts outside the CDR3, the full variable domain is GAGVSQSPSNKVTEKGKDVELRCDPISGHTALYWYRQSLGQGLEFLIYFQGNSAPDKSGLPSDRFSAERTGGSVSTLTIQRTQQEDSAVYLCASSLLAANTGELFFGEGSRLTVL.